This TCR beta chain was found in a study of T cell changes during pregnancy in multiple sclerosis. The CDR3 consists of 18 residues. Germline V gene data show CDR1 as SEHNR and CDR2 as FQNEAQ (reference sequence). The V gene end was trimmed by 4 bases and the J gene end by 1 base; junction bases not matched to a gene: 7. Assay used: immunoSEQ multiplex PCR; TCRdb lists only in-frame clones, some missing. The table has around 55,000 clones, 93% seen once; the top ten hold more than 3%. The rearrangement uses TRBV7-9 and TRBJ2-2, with 12 bases that match TRBD2. The TCR was taken from a female donor with multiple sclerosis, enrolled in a pregnancy study. The sample here was CD8+ T cells from peripheral blood mononuclear cells, taken in the second trimester of pregnancy. The CDR3 sequence: CASSSTLTSGGNTGELFF. The CDR3 DNA reads TGTGCCAGCAGCTCCACTTTGACTAGCGGGGGGAACACCGGGGAGCTGTTTTTT.